The 22 T cell receptor beta chains listed next were all sequenced from one sample in a study of blood T cell repertoires in COVID-19. The data were produced by immunoSEQ multiplex PCR, yet TCRdb's version contains in-frame clones alone and is incomplete. The sample holds roughly 100,000 clones, 84% seen once. The sequenced sample was peripheral blood. The source of these receptors is a human donor in a cohort sampled during active or convalescent COVID-19.

This chain uses TRBV6-5 with TRBJ1-1; D might be TRBD1 (5 bases). This CDR3 contains 14 residues. Trimming pared 5 bases from V and 4 bases from J, leaving 14 bases between. CDR1 MNHEY and CDR2 SVGAGI come from the germline V gene. The CDR3 DNA is TGTGCCAGCAGTATCAGAGGGGAGGGCACTGAAGCTTTCTTT. This translates into CASSIRGEGTEAFF.

The rearrangement uses TRBV27 and TRBJ1-1; the D is unclear. This CDR3 comprises 14 residues. In germline, CDR1 is MNHEY, CDR2 SMNVEV (reference sequence). With 5 bases removed from V and 4 bases from J, the gap between germline ends came to 14 bases. The CDR3 nucleotides are TGTGCCAGCAGTGAGCAGGCCCAGTTCACTGAAGCTTTCTTT. Translated, it gives CASSEQAQFTEAFF.

V gene TRBV10-3 combines with J gene TRBJ2-1; maybe TRBD2 (6 bases). This CDR3 comprises 12 residues. V dropped 10 bases and J dropped 5 bases, with 12 bases sitting between them. Looked up from germline, CDR1 is ENHRY and CDR2 is SYGVKD. The DNA for the CDR3 is TGTGCCACAACGGGGGAGCACAATGAGCAGTTCTTC. Protein sequence: CATTGEHNEQFF.

This rearrangement joins TRBV7-6 to TRBJ2-1; maybe TRBD2 (6 bases). Trimming shortened V by 0 bases and J by 0 bases, and 15 bases separated the two germline ends. Germline V CDR1 and CDR2: SGHVS, FNYEAQ. The CDR3 has 18 residues. In nucleotides, the CDR3 is TGTGCCAGCAGCTTAGCGCTATCGGGGGTGAGCTCCTACAATGAGCAGTTCTTC. It encodes CASSLALSGVSSYNEQFF.

V and J are TRBV29-1 and TRBJ2-1; tentatively, D is TRBD2 (6 bases). V lost 6 bases and J 9 bases, leaving 21 bases between the germline ends. This CDR3 spans 14 amino acids. Germline V gene data show CDR1 as SQVTM and CDR2 as ANQGSEA. Here the CDR3 DNA reads TGCAGCGTCCAGGCCGGGGGTGGGCAGACTGAGCAGTTCTTC. Translated: CSVQAGGGQTEQFF.

This clone was seen once. V is TRBV24-1 and J is TRBJ1-1, with D uncertain. Germline loops: CDR1 KGHDR, CDR2 SFDVKD. The ends were cut back, 2 bases at V and 10 bases at J, with 13 bases in the middle. CDR3 length: 13 amino acids. Here the CDR3 DNA reads TGTGCCACCAGTGATTCCCGACTGGGGAGAGCTTTCTTT. Amino acid sequence: CATSDSRLGRAFF.

The rearrangement links TRBV7-9 to TRBJ1-6; D possibly corresponds to TRBD1 (5 bases). V lost 5 bases to trimming and J lost 3 bases, with 11 bases between them. The CDR3 extends over 15 amino acids. The V gene's germline CDR1 is SEHNR and CDR2 FQNEAQ (reference sequence). CDR3 region: CASSTDSYYNSPLHF. The CDR3 DNA follows: TGTGCCAGCAGCACCGACAGCTACTATAATTCACCCCTCCACTTT.

V usage is TRBV30 and J usage is TRBJ2-4; weak D call: TRBD1 (6 bases). The germline gives CDR1 GTSNPN, CDR2 SVGIG (reference sequence). This CDR3 region has 12 residues. V gave up 8 bases and J gave up 0 bases, with 8 bases separating them. In nucleotides, the CDR3 is TGTGCCGGGACACTAGCCAAAAACATTCAGTACTTC. This encodes CAGTLAKNIQYF. The entire variable domain, with the rest obtained from reference TRBV30 and TRBJ2-4, is as follows: SQTIHQWPATLVQPVGSPLSLECTVEGTSNPNLYWYRQAAGRGLQLLFYSVGIGQISSEVPQNLSASRPQDRQFILSSKKLLLSDSGFYLCAGTLAKNIQYFGAGTRLSVL.

This clone was observed a single time. The chain couples TRBV12-5 to TRBJ2-5; TRBD2 might be the D (5 bases). Looked up from germline, CDR1 is LGHNT and CDR2 is FRNRAP. The CDR3 covers 14 residues. The V end lost 6 bases, the J end lost 2 bases, and 13 bases lay between the germline ends. DNA of the CDR3: TGTGCTAGTGGCCGTGGACTGACACAAGAGACCCAGTACTTC. It encodes CASGRGLTQETQYF.

V is TRBV7-9 and J is TRBJ2-7; D is perhaps TRBD1 (7 bases). Trimming cost V 3 bases and J 6 bases, with 15 bases left between them. From germline, CDR1 is SEHNR and CDR2 FQNEAQ (reference sequence). CDR3 size: 14 residues. The CDR3 DNA reads TGTGCCAGCAGCTTGCGGGACAGATCTTCCGAGCAGTACTTC. The encoded protein is CASSLRDRSSEQYF.

This chain uses TRBV28 with TRBJ1-6; 9 bases align to TRBD1. The CDR3 runs to 15 residues. From germline, CDR1 is MDHEN and CDR2 SYDVKM. J lost 10 bases, V lost 7 bases, and 11 bases had no gene match. The CDR3 sequence is CASISAGQGISPLHF. The CDR3 region has the DNA TGTGCCAGCATCTCCGCAGGACAGGGGATATCACCCCTCCACTTT.

The rearrangement uses TRBV7-9 and TRBJ1-6, with D perhaps TRBD1 (5 bases). Between the trimmed V and J ends, which lost 1 base and 9 bases, there was a span of 16 bases. The CDR3 is made up of 16 amino acids. Germline CDR1 reads SEHNR; CDR2 reads FQNEAQ (reference sequence). CDR3 sequence: CASSLDLQGYGSPLHF. Written as DNA, the CDR3 is TGTGCCAGCAGCTTAGATTTGCAGGGCTACGGTTCACCCCTCCACTTT.

The chain joins TRBV10-3 to TRBJ2-5, with 9 bases lining up with TRBD2. There are 15 residues in the CDR3. V shed 7 bases and J 4 bases; nucleotides not matched to a gene: 10. Per the germline V gene, CDR1 is ENHRY and CDR2 is SYGVKD. The CDR3 coding sequence is TGTGCCATCAAAGCGGCGGGGGGGCCGGTAGAGACCCAGTACTTC. This codes for CAIKAAGGPVETQYF.

V is TRBV4-1 and J is TRBJ2-7; TRBD2 agrees at 8 bases. V dropped 8 bases and J dropped 3; count of bases not matched to a gene: 15. The CDR3 extends over 16 amino acids. Germline CDR1 MGHRA, CDR2 YSYEKL. The CDR3 loop is CASQAPARGGGYEQYF. The CDR3 coding sequence is TGCGCCAGCCAAGCTCCGGCACGGGGGGGTGGCTACGAGCAGTACTTC.

This clone came up once. The chain employs TRBV30 and TRBJ2-1, with D tentatively TRBD1 (6 bases). The CDR3 covers 15 residues. Trimming shortened V by 4 bases and J by 3 bases, and 16 bases separated the two germline ends. From germline, CDR1 is GTSNPN and CDR2 SVGIG (reference sequence). CDR3 region: CAWTRSGGGYNEQFF. For the CDR3, the DNA is TGTGCCTGGACAAGGAGTGGGGGCGGCTACAATGAGCAGTTCTTC.

The V gene is TRBV30, the J gene TRBJ2-6, with D tentatively TRBD1 (6 bases). Germline assignment: CDR1 GTSNPN and CDR2 SVGIG (reference sequence). The CDR3 is 14 amino acids. Trimming pared 2 bases from V and 3 bases from J, leaving 8 bases between. CDR3 sequence (DNA): TGTGCCTGGAGTTTGACAGGTGGGGCCAACGTCCTGACTTTC. This translates into CAWSLTGGANVLTF.

This chain connects TRBV7-3 to TRBJ1-2; D not certain. The CDR3 has 17 residues. CDR1 is SGHTA and CDR2 is FQGTGA in the germline V gene. The V end was cut by 5 bases, the J end by 7 bases, with 26 bases between. CDR3 residues: CASSPNKWNIQLCGYTF. The CDR3 DNA is TGTGCCAGCAGCCCGAACAAGTGGAATATCCAACTATGTGGCTACACCTTC.

The V gene is TRBV18, the J gene TRBJ1-2; 8 nucleotides line up with TRBD1. Germline values: CDR1 KGHSH, CDR2 LQKENI. V trimming: 1 base; J trimming: 3 bases; junction bases outside the gene matches: 16. CDR3 length: 19 residues. As DNA, the CDR3 is TGTGCCAGCTCACCACTAGGTTTGACAGGGGTCGGGATGGACTATGGCTACACCTTC. This codes for CASSPLGLTGVGMDYGYTF.

This chain connects TRBV6-5 to TRBJ2-3, with a tentative D call TRBD2 (7 bases). V lost 3 bases, J lost 2 bases, and 12 bases lay in between. CDR3 length equals 15 residues. The germline V gene encodes CDR1 MNHEY and CDR2 SVGAGI. CDR3 sequence reads: CASSYRGGDTDTQYF. The CDR3 bases are TGTGCCAGCAGTTATCGAGGGGGGGACACAGATACGCAGTATTTT.

Note on this clone: The junction differs from germline at one of its ends, possibly a read error. The chain carries TRBV5-6 and TRBJ2-3, with a weak D call TRBD2 (6 bases). Germline values: CDR1 SGHDT, CDR2 YYEEEE. This CDR3 comprises 11 residues. The CDR3 reads CASSLAGTSRF. The CDR3 DNA reads as TGTGCCAGCAGCTTGGCGGGGACTTCTCGTTTT.

V gene TRBV18 combines with J gene TRBJ1-2; 10 bases map to TRBD1. Per the germline V gene, CDR1 is KGHSH and CDR2 is LQKENI. The J segment lost 0 bases and the V segment lost 3 bases, leaving 4 bases of the junction unmatched. The CDR3 sequence is 16 residues long. The CDR3 nucleotides read TGTGCCAGCTCACCTGGGACAGGGGAAGCTAACTATGGCTACACCTTC. Translating it yields CASSPGTGEANYGYTF.

The gene calls are TRBV6-1 and TRBJ1-3; tentatively, D is TRBD1 (6 bases). Germline V lookup: CDR1 MNHNS, CDR2 SASEGT. The CDR3 has 17 amino acids. V was pared by 4 bases and J by 0 bases, with 16 bases between. CDR3 bases: TGTGCCAGCAGTGTACGGCAGGGGACAATCTCTGGAAACACCATATATTTT. It yields the protein CASSVRQGTISGNTIYF.